The TCR beta chain under discussion was sequenced for a study of blood T cell repertoires in COVID-19. Study context: Samples of COVID-19 (acute and convalescent) were obtained from the United States, Italy and Spain.

Method: immunoSEQ multiplex PCR; TCRdb's copy keeps in-frame clones and lacks some. Of about 180,000 clones in the sample, more than 80% were seen once. CDR1 and CDR2 (germline): ENHRY, SYGVKD. The ends were cut back, 0 bases at V and 10 bases at J, with 15 bases in the middle. CDR3 length: 14 amino acids. The V gene is TRBV10-3, the J gene TRBJ1-1; TRBD1 is a possible D gene (6 bases). The receptor comes from a human donor in a cohort sampled during active COVID-19. Sequencing was performed on peripheral blood. The CDR3 nucleotides are TGTGCCATCAGTGAGTCGGGGGGGCTGGATCGAGCTTTCTTT. Its translation is CAISESGGLDRAFF.